Following are 8 T cell receptor beta chains from one sample sequenced in a study of T cells in localized non-small cell lung cancer. Profiling relied on immunoSEQ multiplex PCR, and the TCRdb table lists in-frame clones only, not all of them. The data show about 20,000 clones, more than 75% seen once. Source: PBMCs, taken before any cancer treatment. The receptors stem from a man between 40 and 70 years old with stage II squamous cell lung carcinoma.

This sequence joins TRBV6-5 and TRBJ2-5; D not resolved. With 0 bases removed from V and 4 bases from J, the gap between germline ends came to 3 bases. Per the germline V gene, CDR1 is MNHEY and CDR2 is SVGAGI. The CDR3 totals 12 residues. The CDR3 sequence: CASSYSGETQYF. The CDR3 coding sequence is TGTGCCAGCAGTTACTCGGGAGAGACCCAGTACTTC.

This rearrangement joins TRBV5-1 to TRBJ2-7, with D hard to call. The germline V gene has CDR1 SGHRS and CDR2 YFSETQ. Trimming cost V 1 base and J 7 bases, with 6 bases left between them. The CDR3 spans 11 residues. The CDR3 DNA sequence: TGCGCCAGCAGCTTGTCCGCGGAGCAGTACTTC. It translates to CASSLSAEQYF. Complete variable domain (other parts from reference TRBV5-1 and TRBJ2-7): KAGVTQTPRYLIKTRGQQVTLSCSPISGHRSVSWYQQTPGQGLQFLFEYFSETQRNKGNFPGRFSGRQFSNSRSEMNVSTLELGDSALYLCASSLSAEQYFGPGTRLTVT.

This clone was seen a single time. The CDR3 region is CSVEVVSGETQYF. CDR3 in DNA: TGCAGCGTTGAAGTTGTGAGCGGGGAGACCCAGTACTTC. The rearrangement uses TRBV29-1 and TRBJ2-5, with D maybe TRBD2 (6 bases). CDR1 and CDR2 from the germline V gene are SQVTM and ANQGSEA. Trimming left V 1 base short and J 5 bases short, with 11 bases between. The CDR3 runs 13 residues.

J is TRBJ1-1 and V is TRBV5-6; D ambiguous. CDR1 and CDR2 from the germline V gene are SGHDT and YYEEEE. V was clipped by 4 bases and J by 2 bases, with 21 bases between them. CDR3 length equals 17 residues. The CDR3 DNA is TGTGCCAGCAGCCCCTTCGGGGTCATCCAATCTAACACTGAAGCTTTCTTT. It yields the protein CASSPFGVIQSNTEAFF.

The chain carries TRBV30 and TRBJ2-3; TRBD2 agrees at 12 bases. Germline V lookup: CDR1 GTSNPN, CDR2 SVGIG (reference sequence). CDR3 length equals 16 residues. The V segment lost 7 bases and the J segment 0 bases; nucleotides outside the gene matches: 8. CDR3 amino acids: CAYQTSGGLSTDTQYF. The CDR3, as DNA: TGTGCCTACCAGACTAGCGGGGGCCTGAGCACAGATACGCAGTATTTT.

The chain carries TRBV7-2 and TRBJ2-1; D is uncertain. The CDR3 is 16 residues long. CDR1 is SGHTA and CDR2 is FQGNSA in the germline V gene. The germline V and J ends were trimmed by 5 bases and 4 bases, with 18 bases remaining between them. The CDR3 protein is CASSPGAGRVYNEQFF. The CDR3 region has the DNA TGTGCCAGCAGCCCCGGAGCCGGACGGGTATACAATGAGCAGTTCTTC.

The table lists this clone with a few counts. The J gene is TRBJ1-3, the V gene TRBV19; 7 positions agree with TRBD1. J gave up 0 bases and V 4 bases, and 12 bases lay outside the gene matches. CDR3 size: 18 residues. The germline CDR1 and CDR2 sequences are LNHDA and SQIVND (reference sequence). CDR3 amino acids: CASSNPRDSASSGNTIYF. In nucleotides, the CDR3 is TGTGCCAGTAGTAACCCAAGGGACAGCGCTAGCTCTGGAAACACCATATATTTT.

The V and J genes are TRBV11-2 and TRBJ2-7; possible D gene TRBD2, 6 bases. The CDR3 spans 14 residues. Germline V gene sequence: CDR1 SGHAT, CDR2 FQNNGV. Trimming stripped 4 bases from V and 1 base from J, with 11 bases between. The CDR3 DNA reads as TGTGCCAGCAGCTCCGGGACTCCTTCCTACGAGCAGTACTTC. It encodes CASSSGTPSYEQYF.